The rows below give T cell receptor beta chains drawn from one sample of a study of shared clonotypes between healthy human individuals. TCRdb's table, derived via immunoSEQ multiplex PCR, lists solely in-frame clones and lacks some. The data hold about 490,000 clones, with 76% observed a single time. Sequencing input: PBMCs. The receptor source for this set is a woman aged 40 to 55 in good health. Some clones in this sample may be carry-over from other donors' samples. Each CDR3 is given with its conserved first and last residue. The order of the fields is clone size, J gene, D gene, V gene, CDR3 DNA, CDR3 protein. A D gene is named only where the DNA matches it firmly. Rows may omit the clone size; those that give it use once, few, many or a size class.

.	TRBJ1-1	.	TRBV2	TGTGCCAGCTTTCCAGACATGAACACTGAAGCTTTCTTT	CASFPDMNTEAFF
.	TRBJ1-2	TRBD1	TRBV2	TGTGCCAGCAGGCCGACAGGGGATGGCTACACCTTC	CASRPTGDGYTF
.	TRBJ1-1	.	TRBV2	TGTGCCAGCAGGGCTGTAGGAGGTGAAGCTTTCTTT	CASRAVGGEAFF
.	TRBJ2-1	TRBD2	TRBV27	TGTGCCAGCAGTACCGGACTAGCGGGAGAGTTCTTC	CASSTGLAGEFF
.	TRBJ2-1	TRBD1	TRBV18	TGTGCCAGCCGGCGGGACAGGGGGCTATACAATGAGCAGTTCTTC	CASRRDRGLYNEQFF
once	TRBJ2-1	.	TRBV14	TGTGCCAGCAGCCTCGGCGCCTACAATGAGCAGTTCTTC	CASSLGAYNEQFF
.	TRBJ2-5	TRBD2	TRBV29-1	TGCAGCGCCGAGCGGGGAGGGGAGACCCAGTACTTC	CSAERGGETQYF
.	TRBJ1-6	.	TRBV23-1	TGCGCCAGCAGTCACTCCGGGACGTCGTCCTATAATTCACCCCTCCACTTT	CASSHSGTSSYNSPLHF
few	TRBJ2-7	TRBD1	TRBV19	TGTGCCAGTAGTGCCAACAGGGGCTCCTACGAGCAGTACTTC	CASSANRGSYEQYF
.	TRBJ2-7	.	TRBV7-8	TGTGCCAGCACCGGGGGCACCAGCTACGAGCAGTACTTC	CASTGGTSYEQYF
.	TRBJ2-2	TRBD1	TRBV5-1	TGCGCCAGCAGCTTGGATTCGGGACAGTCCACCGGGGAGCTGTTTTTT	CASSLDSGQSTGELFF
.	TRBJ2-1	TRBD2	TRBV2	TGTGCCAGCAGGAAGACTAGCGGGGGGCACAATGAGCAGTTCTTC	CASRKTSGGHNEQFF
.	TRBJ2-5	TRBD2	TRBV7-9	TGTGCCAGCAGCCCAATAGCGGGATTGGAGACCCAGTACTTC	CASSPIAGLETQYF
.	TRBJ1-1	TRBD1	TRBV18	TGTGCCAGCTCACCCCGGGACAGGGTAGAAGGGACTGAAGCTTTCTTT	CASSPRDRVEGTEAFF
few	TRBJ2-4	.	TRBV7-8	TGTGCCAGCGGGCCCGATAAAAACATTCAGTACTTC	CASGPDKNIQYF
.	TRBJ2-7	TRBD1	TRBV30	TGTGCCTGGAGTGTACTTTTTGAAGTGGACAGGGAGTTCGAGCAGTACTTC	CAWSVLFEVDREFEQYF
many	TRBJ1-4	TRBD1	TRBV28	TGTGCCAGCAGCCAACCGGGACAGACTAATGAAAAACTGTTTTTT	CASSQPGQTNEKLFF
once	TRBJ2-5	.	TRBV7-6	TGTGCCAGCAGCTTTATAGGAGAGACCCAGTACTTC	CASSFIGETQYF
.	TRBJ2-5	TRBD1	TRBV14	TGTGCCAGCAGCCAAAGACAGGGATGGGGGGAGACCCAGTACTTC	CASSQRQGWGETQYF